What follows are 10 T cell receptor beta chains derived from one specimen sequenced in a study of blood T cell repertoires in COVID-19. Sequencing used immunoSEQ multiplex PCR; TCRdb keeps in-frame clones, though not all of them. The table includes some 200,000 clones, around 95% detected once. Sequenced sample: peripheral blood. The source of these receptors is a man in his thirties or forties with COVID-19, enrolled during active disease.

The chain employs TRBV11-3 and TRBJ2-7, with 7 bases identical to TRBD2. The ends lost 0 bases at V and 5 bases at J; junction bases unmatched: 4. CDR3 size: 14 residues. Germline CDR1 is SGHNT and CDR2 is YENEEA. The CDR3 is CASSLDGGRNEQYF. The CDR3 DNA reads TGTGCCAGCAGCTTAGACGGGGGGAGGAACGAGCAGTACTTC. Full variable domain (outside the CDR3, taken from reference TRBV11-3 and TRBJ2-7): EAGVVQSPRYKIIEKKQPVAFWCNPISGHNTLYWYLQNLGQGPELLIRYENEEAVDDSQLPKDRFSAERLKGVDSTLKIQPAELGDSAVYLCASSLDGGRNEQYFGPGTRLTVT.

The V call is TRBV6-5, the J call TRBJ1-6; D is possibly TRBD1 (6 bases). With 7 bases removed from V and 7 bases from J, the gap between germline ends came to 17 bases. The CDR3 totals 15 residues. Germline V CDR1 and CDR2: MNHEY, SVGAGI. CDR3 DNA sequence: TGTGCCAGCACCTACCTCGACAGGATCAATTCACCCCTCCACTTT. It encodes CASTYLDRINSPLHF.

This sequence joins TRBV4-2 and TRBJ2-7, with TRBD1 matching over 9 bases. J was trimmed by 7 bases and V by 1 base; bases with no gene match: 8. Germline V gene lookup returns CDR1 LGHNA and CDR2 YNFKEQ. The CDR3 contains 15 residues. The CDR3 reads CASSQGAQGALEQYF. CDR3 nucleotide sequence: TGTGCCAGCAGCCAAGGGGCACAGGGGGCTTTAGAGCAGTACTTC.

This clone was recorded only once. The chain employs TRBV7-6 and TRBJ2-1, with D perhaps matching TRBD1 (6 bases). This CDR3 region has 18 residues. The V end was cut by 1 base, the J end by 0 bases, with 16 bases between. Germline CDR1 is SGHVS and CDR2 is FNYEAQ. CDR3 bases: TGTGCCAGCAGCTTAGGGACAGCAATCACCCTCTCCTACAATGAGCAGTTCTTC. It specifies CASSLGTAITLSYNEQFF.

V usage is TRBV5-1 and J usage is TRBJ2-1, with a tentative D call TRBD2 (6 bases). Germline CDR1 SGHRS, CDR2 YFSETQ. The CDR3 covers 14 residues. V lost 4 bases, J lost 15 bases, and 23 bases lay in between. Written as DNA, the CDR3 is TGCGCCAGCAGCCCAGGCCTGCTCGGGAGCGAGATGTTCTTC. This codes for CASSPGLLGSEMFF.

The chain recombines TRBV28 with TRBJ1-5, with 7 bases aligning to TRBD1. CDR3 length equals 14 residues. Germline lookup yields CDR1 MDHEN and CDR2 SYDVKM. With 6 bases clipped from V and 3 bases from J, the junction kept 5 bases outside the gene matches. In DNA, the CDR3 is TGTGCCAGCAGCACAACAGGGGACAATCAGCCCCAGCATTTT. This sequence encodes CASSTTGDNQPQHF.

The chain joins TRBV5-5 to TRBJ1-5, with TRBD1 identical over 7 bases. Germline CDR1 is SGHKS and CDR2 is YYEKEE (reference sequence). The CDR3 is 15 residues long. V shed 4 bases, J shed 0 bases, and the junction held 4 bases outside the gene matches. CDR3 amino acids: CASSPTGYSNQPQHF. As DNA, the CDR3 is TGTGCCAGCAGCCCGACAGGGTATAGCAATCAGCCCCAGCATTTT.

On this clone: The junction and the germline gene differ at one end; a read error may be behind it. This sequence joins TRBV4-1 and TRBJ2-5, with a tentative D call TRBD2 (5 bases). The CDR3 runs to 14 residues. CDR1 and CDR2 (germline): MGHRA, YSYEKL. As DNA, the CDR3 is TGCGCCAGCAGCCAAGGGGGAGATCAAGAGGCCCAGTACTTC. Protein: CASSQGGDQEAQYF.

The V and J genes are TRBV3-1 (or the pseudogene TRBV3-2) and TRBJ2-5; 8 bases match TRBD2. The CDR3 runs to 17 residues. Germline assignment: CDR1 LGHDT and CDR2 YNNKEL (reference sequence). After removal of 0 bases from V and 7 bases from J, the junction contained 13 bases not matched to a gene. CDR3 residues: CASSQDPGGGAGGTQYF. The CDR3 coding sequence is TGTGCCAGCAGCCAAGACCCCGGGGGGGGAGCTGGCGGGACCCAGTACTTC.

V usage is TRBV2 and J usage is TRBJ2-2; 8 bases map to TRBD2. Germline V gene data show CDR1 as SNHLY and CDR2 as FYNNEI. The CDR3 consists of 16 residues. V was clipped by 4 bases and J by 3 bases; unmatched bases: 7. Written as DNA, the CDR3 is TGTGCCAGCAGTGCACCGGGACTAGTGGACACCGGGGAGCTGTTTTTT. Translating gives CASSAPGLVDTGELFF. The variable domain in full, completed from reference TRBV2 and TRBJ2-2, reads EPEVTQTPSHQVTQMGQEVILRCVPISNHLYFYWYRQILGQKVEFLVSFYNNEISEKSEIFDDQFSVERPDGSNFTLKIRSTKLEDSAMYFCASSAPGLVDTGELFFGEGSRLTVL.